This T cell receptor (beta chain) was obtained from a study of T cell changes during pregnancy in multiple sclerosis. TCRdb's table, derived via immunoSEQ multiplex PCR, lists solely in-frame clones and lacks some. The table has about 40,000 clones, around 94% seen once; the top ten hold about 8.3%. Germline V gives CDR1 SGHRS, CDR2 YFSETQ. V lost 0 bases and J lost 10, with 14 bases in between. The CDR3 covers 15 residues. The clonotype was recovered from a female donor with multiple sclerosis, enrolled in a pregnancy study. The chain links TRBV5-1 to TRBJ1-6, with TRBD1 as a possible D gene (5 bases). Sequencing used CD8+ T cells from peripheral blood mononuclear cells, obtained in the third trimester of pregnancy. DNA for the CDR3: TGCGCCAGCAGCTTGGGGACATACGTCCTGTCACCCCTCCACTTT. It specifies CASSLGTYVLSPLHF.